This passage covers 21 T cell receptor beta chains from one sample sequenced in a study of cytomegalovirus exposure and HLA in healthy donors. Primers for the PCR totalled 60 Vbeta and 13 Jbeta. Assay used: immunoSEQ multiplex PCR; TCRdb lists only in-frame clones, some missing. The table counts 65,000 to 90,000 clones; 2% to 2.5% lies in the top ten. The sequenced material came from PBMCs. The receptor set was obtained from a female donor in good health and CMV-seropositive.

V and J are TRBV9 and TRBJ2-7; D might be TRBD2 (6 bases). CDR1 is SGDLS and CDR2 is YYNGEE in the germline V gene. V shed 4 bases and J shed 2 bases, with 13 bases lying between them. This CDR3 contains 14 residues. The CDR3 loop reads CASSPRLGAYEQYF. In DNA form, the CDR3 reads TGTGCCAGCAGCCCCCGACTAGGTGCCTACGAGCAGTACTTC.

The chain has TRBV19 and TRBJ1-4; 8 nucleotides align to TRBD1. The germline gives CDR1 LNHDA, CDR2 SQIVND (reference sequence). The CDR3 is 14 residues long. V was pared by 6 bases and J by 4 bases, with 4 bases of the junction left unmatched. CDR3 DNA sequence: TGTGCCAGTAGAACCGACAGGGGTAATGAAAAACTGTTTTTT. Translating gives CASRTDRGNEKLFF.

The chain uses TRBV18 and TRBJ2-2; TRBD1 might be the D (6 bases). Per germline, CDR1 KGHSH and CDR2 LQKENI. The V and J ends lost 1 base and 4 bases respectively, with 22 bases between them. CDR3 length: 19 amino acids. CDR3 sequence reads: CASSPLLFSFRGSTGELFF. As DNA, the CDR3 is TGTGCCAGCTCACCACTTCTTTTCAGCTTCAGGGGAAGCACCGGGGAGCTGTTTTTT.

With regard to this clone: A read error may account for a junction end that differs from germline. V and J are TRBV7-7 and TRBJ2-1; the match to TRBD2 covers 8 bases. The V gene's germline CDR1 is SSHAT and CDR2 FNYEAQ (reference sequence). This CDR3 is built from 15 residues. CDR3 coding DNA: TGTGCTAGCAGCTTAGCGGGGACTAGTGCCAATGAGCAGTTCTTC. This codes for CASSLAGTSANEQFF. Based on the CDR3 plus reference TRBV7-7 and TRBJ2-1, the full variable domain is GAGVSQSPRYKVTKRGQDVTLRCDPISSHATLYWYQQALGQGPEFLTYFNYEAQPDKSGLPSDRFSAERPEGSISTLTIQRTEQRDSAMYRCASSLAGTSANEQFFGPGTRLTVL.

On this clone itself: The junction shows a germline mismatch at one end, possibly a read error. This chain links TRBV10-1 with TRBJ1-5, with no clear D. Germline CDR1 WNHNN, CDR2 SYGVQD (reference sequence). The CDR3 extends over 13 amino acids. This chain's CDR3 is CASSEAGNQHQHF. DNA for the CDR3: TGCGCCAGCAGTGAGGCGGGTAATCAGCACCAGCATTTT.

The chain employs TRBV4-1 and TRBJ2-4; the match to TRBD1 covers 7 bases. The germline gives CDR1 MGHRA, CDR2 YSYEKL. V shed 0 bases, J shed 5 bases, and the junction held 4 bases outside the gene matches. The CDR3 loop spans 15 amino acids. The CDR3 is CASSQERGTENIQYF. The CDR3 DNA is TGCGCCAGCAGCCAAGAAAGAGGGACAGAAAACATTCAGTACTTC.

The chain carries TRBV4-2 and TRBJ1-4; 8 nucleotides line up with TRBD1. Trimming took 6 bases from V and 6 from J; bases not matched to a gene: 6. Germline values: CDR1 LGHNA, CDR2 YNFKEQ. The CDR3 sequence is 14 residues long. In nucleotides, the CDR3 is TGTGCCAGCAGGGGACAGGAGACGGATGAAAAACTGTTTTTT. Its protein is CASRGQETDEKLFF.

The gene calls are TRBV4-3 and TRBJ2-7, with 10 bases fitting TRBD1. CDR1 is LGHNA and CDR2 is YSLEER in the germline V gene. The CDR3 spans 16 residues. Unmatched junction bases numbered 7, after V lost 3 bases and J lost 2 bases. The CDR3 region has the DNA TGCGCCAGCAGCCATACCGGGACAGGGGTTGCCTACGAGCAGTACTTC. Translating it yields CASSHTGTGVAYEQYF.

The genes are TRBV30 and TRBJ2-7; TRBD1 agrees at 8 bases. The germline V gene encodes CDR1 GTSNPN and CDR2 SVGIG (reference sequence). V dropped 4 bases and J dropped 3; count of bases not matched to a gene: 11. This CDR3 has 15 residues. In DNA form, the CDR3 reads TGTGCCTGGACCGTCGGACAGGGAGTATTCTACGAGCAGTACTTC. Amino acid sequence: CAWTVGQGVFYEQYF. Combining the CDR3 with reference TRBV30 and TRBJ2-7 gives the whole variable domain SQTIHQWPATLVQPVGSPLSLECTVEGTSNPNLYWYRQAAGRGLQLLFYSVGIGQISSEVPQNLSASRPQDRQFILSSKKLLLSDSGFYLCAWTVGQGVFYEQYFGPGTRLTVT.

The CDR3 DNA sequence: TGTGCCAGCAGCTTAGCGCTGGCGGGCCCCGGGGAGCTGTTTTTT. As protein: CASSLALAGPGELFF. The V call is TRBV7-2, the J call TRBJ2-2, with TRBD2 as a possible D gene (5 bases). V was pared by 0 bases and J by 6 bases, with 11 bases between. CDR1 and CDR2 (germline): SGHTA, FQGNSA. The CDR3 has 15 amino acids.

The chain carries TRBV6-5 and TRBJ1-1, with D unclear. V was clipped by 7 bases and J by 6 bases, with 9 bases between them. Germline V gene sequence: CDR1 MNHEY, CDR2 SVGAGI. This CDR3 has 11 amino acids. The CDR3 coding sequence is TGTGCCAGCACGGGGTTCGCTGAAGCTTTCTTT. Translation: CASTGFAEAFF.

V gene TRBV6-1 combines with J gene TRBJ2-7; 8 bases align to TRBD2. Germline CDR1 reads MNHNS; CDR2 reads SASEGT. V lost 9 bases, J lost 0 bases, and 10 bases stayed unmatched. This CDR3 has 15 residues. This CDR3 is CASEGQSGSSYEQYF. Written as DNA, the CDR3 is TGTGCCAGTGAGGGGCAGAGCGGGAGCTCCTACGAGCAGTACTTC.

The chain employs TRBV9 and TRBJ2-7; D possibly corresponds to TRBD2 (5 bases). Germline V gene sequence: CDR1 SGDLS, CDR2 YYNGEE. This CDR3 is built from 14 residues. Deletions cut 0 bases from V and 3 bases from J, with 10 bases between. CDR3 bases: TGTGCCAGCAGCGTAGGAATCGGGGACTACGAGCAGTACTTC. It is translated as CASSVGIGDYEQYF.

The chain uses TRBV5-4 and TRBJ2-3; 8 bases align to TRBD1. This CDR3 has 15 amino acids. Per germline, CDR1 SGHNT and CDR2 YYREEE (reference sequence). The junction had 5 bases not matched to a gene; V was cut back by 2 bases and J by 3 bases. This chain's CDR3 is CASSLRTGLTDTQYF. For the CDR3, the DNA is TGTGCCAGCAGCTTACGGACAGGGCTGACAGATACGCAGTATTTT.

This sequence joins TRBV30 and TRBJ2-7, with TRBD2 matching 7 bases. Germline values: CDR1 GTSNPN, CDR2 SVGIG (reference sequence). Trimming took 3 bases from V and 4 from J; bases not matched to a gene: 15. The CDR3 runs to 16 residues. The CDR3 sequence is CAWRFGSGIRSYEQYF. CDR3 in DNA: TGTGCCTGGAGATTTGGGAGCGGGATACGGTCGTACGAGCAGTACTTC.

This rearrangement joins TRBV6-5 to TRBJ1-2, with a weak D call TRBD1 (6 bases). Trimming pared 2 bases from V and 4 bases from J, leaving 8 bases between. The CDR3 runs 13 residues. Germline CDR1 MNHEY, CDR2 SVGAGI. CDR3 in amino acids: CASSYGQSYGYTF. In DNA form, the CDR3 reads TGTGCCAGCAGTTACGGACAGAGCTATGGCTACACCTTC.

CDR3 bases: TGTGCCAGCAGCTTGGAGTACCTCACGGGAGGCCGGAGGGAGCAGTACTTC. Protein sequence: CASSLEYLTGGRREQYF. This chain connects TRBV5-5 to TRBJ2-7; 7 nucleotides line up with TRBD2. This CDR3 is built from 17 residues. Germline V gene data show CDR1 as SGHKS and CDR2 as YYEKEE (reference sequence). Unmatched junction bases numbered 16, after V lost 0 bases and J lost 7 bases.

On this clone: At one end the junction does not follow the germline gene, possibly because of a read error. The sample holds other DNA sequences that translate to the same CDR3. This rearrangement joins TRBV30 to TRBJ1-2; TRBD1 aligns across 7 bases. Looked up from germline, CDR1 is GTSNPN and CDR2 is SVGIG (reference sequence). The CDR3 has 13 residues. This CDR3 is CATAGSGGYGYTF. The DNA for the CDR3 is TGCGCCACAGCGGGTTCAGGGGGCTATGGCTACACCTTC.

The V gene is TRBV5-1, the J gene TRBJ1-2; D gene uncertain. Looked up from germline, CDR1 is SGHRS and CDR2 is YFSETQ. Trimming left V 4 bases short and J 0 bases short, with 7 bases between. The CDR3 covers 13 residues. The CDR3 sequence: CASSMQANYGYTF. The CDR3 nucleotides are TGCGCCAGCAGCATGCAGGCTAACTATGGCTACACCTTC. Using reference TRBV5-1 and TRBJ1-2 for the parts outside the CDR3, the full variable domain is KAGVTQTPRYLIKTRGQQVTLSCSPISGHRSVSWYQQTPGQGLQFLFEYFSETQRNKGNFPGRFSGRQFSNSRSEMNVSTLELGDSALYLCASSMQANYGYTFGSGTRLTVV.

This chain connects TRBV18 to TRBJ2-5; maybe TRBD1 (6 bases). Per the germline V gene, CDR1 is KGHSH and CDR2 is LQKENI. V dropped 4 bases and J dropped 1 base, with 16 bases sitting between them. CDR3 length: 16 amino acids. This CDR3 reads CASSLQIPQGQETQYF. As DNA, the CDR3 is TGTGCCAGCTCACTGCAGATACCACAGGGCCAAGAGACCCAGTACTTC.

This chain links TRBV5-1 with TRBJ1-2; the D is unclear. With 4 bases removed from V and 2 bases from J, the gap between germline ends came to 15 bases. Germline V gene lookup returns CDR1 SGHRS and CDR2 YFSETQ. This CDR3 spans 15 amino acids. This CDR3 reads CASSPSPGGNYGYTF. The CDR3 DNA reads as TGCGCCAGCAGCCCTAGTCCCGGAGGGAACTATGGCTACACCTTC.